This T cell receptor (beta chain) was obtained from a study of shared clonotypes between healthy human individuals. Study-level information: Aged between 18 and 49, the donors were a couple of women and a few men. Per-donor plates numbered three CD4 naive, three CD4 memory, two CD8 naive and one CD8 memory.

This CDR3 contains 15 residues. V lost 11 bases and J 2 bases, leaving 19 bases between the germline ends. Per the germline V gene, CDR1 is ENHRY and CDR2 is SYGVKD. Sorted subsets were amplified in replicate PCRs using around 200 ng DNA, some 31,000 T cell genomes. Sequencing was performed with immunoSEQ multiplex PCR; in TCRdb, only in-frame clones are kept and a portion is missing. The sample carries more than 900,000 clones, approximately 78% recorded once. On this clone: Its matching antigen is unknown.

Study-level points and caveats: For naive CD4 cells, roughly 4.6% of clonotypes were shared across several donors.

The material sequenced was memory CD4+ T cells from PBMCs. Subset given: CD45RA-negative fraction. The V gene is TRBV10-3, the J gene TRBJ2-1; D ambiguous. The receptor was isolated from a man between 18 and 35 years old in good health. Some clones in this sample may be carry-over from other donors' samples. DNA for the CDR3: TGTGCCGTATTTGGTCGGGCGAGCACCTACAATGAGCAGTTCTTC. Translating it yields CAVFGRASTYNEQFF.